The 24 T cell receptor beta chains listed next were all sequenced from one sample in a study of response to subunit inactivated influenza vaccine. Each CDR3 protein gets one entry after TCRdb re-called the RT-PCR reads with MiXCR. The table shows hundreds of thousands of distinct CDR3 sequences, with 11% to 15% occurring only once. This sample comprised PBMCs from blood, obtained 14 days before vaccination. The source is a man in his forties or fifties who received an inactivated influenza vaccine.

V is TRBV5-1 and J is TRBJ2-5, with D perhaps being TRBD1 or TRBD2 (6 bases each). The germline V and J ends were trimmed by 0 bases and 5 bases, with 14 bases remaining between them. Germline V gene sequence: CDR1 SGHRS, CDR2 YFSETQ. The length of the CDR3 is 15 residues. CDR3 sequence reads: CASSLETGASETQYF. The CDR3 nucleotides read TGCGCCAGCAGCTTGGAGACGGGGGCATCGGAGACCCAGTACTTC.

This clonotype was counted at least ten times. The V and J genes are TRBV29-1 and TRBJ2-7; 7 positions match TRBD1. The CDR3 has 13 residues. The germline V gene encodes CDR1 SQVTM and CDR2 ANQGSEA. V was clipped by 4 bases and J by 6 bases; unmatched bases: 9. The CDR3 reads CSVAWSGGSEQYF. The DNA of the CDR3 is TGCAGCGTTGCTTGGTCAGGGGGAAGCGAGCAGTACTTC.

This clonotype was counted a few times. V usage is TRBV29-1 and J usage is TRBJ2-5, with D possibly matching TRBD2 (5 bases). V gave up 5 bases and J gave up 2 bases, with 9 bases separating them. This CDR3 region has 12 residues. Germline CDR1 reads SQVTM; CDR2 reads ANQGSEA. The chain's CDR3 is CSVSGMQETQYF. CDR3 DNA: TGCAGCGTTTCCGGGATGCAAGAGACCCAGTACTTC.

The chain employs TRBV7-8 and TRBJ2-5, with D unresolved. V was pared by 1 base and J by 9 bases, with 21 bases between. The germline V gene has CDR1 SGHVS and CDR2 FQNEAQ. The CDR3 is 16 residues long. DNA of the CDR3: TGTGCCAGCAGCTTAGTTGACATGCGCTCCCTCGTGGCCCAGTACTTC. Amino acid sequence: CASSLVDMRSLVAQYF.

This clonotype has ten or more counts. The gene calls are TRBV20-1 and TRBJ2-2; D might be TRBD1 or TRBD2, each matching 5 bases. The germline gives CDR1 DFQATT, CDR2 SNEGSKA (reference sequence). Trimming shortened V by 1 base and J by 1 base, and 13 bases separated the two germline ends. The CDR3 runs 16 residues. In DNA, the CDR3 is TGCAGTGCTAGAGTTTTCGGGACGGTGAACACCGGGGAGCTGTTTTTT. Its protein is CSARVFGTVNTGELFF.

The chain has TRBV7-9 and TRBJ2-7; tentative D call: TRBD1 (6 bases). Per the germline V gene, CDR1 is SEHNR and CDR2 is FQNEAQ (reference sequence). CDR3 length equals 13 residues. V was shortened by 5 bases and J by 2 bases, with 10 bases between the two germline ends. CDR3 protein: CASSPQGTYEQYF. The CDR3 nucleotides are TGTGCCAGCAGCCCACAGGGAACCTACGAGCAGTACTTC.

This clonotype appeared a few times. This chain links TRBV6-2 or TRBV6-3 with TRBJ2-7, with a possible D match to TRBD1 (6 bases). V was shortened by 7 bases and J by 3 bases, with 25 bases between the two germline ends. This CDR3 has 17 residues. Germline V lookup: CDR1 MNHEY, CDR2 SVGEGT. The CDR3 sequence is CASTPPPRQARGYEQYF. The CDR3 region has the DNA TGTGCCAGCACCCCTCCCCCCCGCCAGGCCAGGGGCTACGAGCAGTACTTC.

This clonotype was observed a handful of times. V usage is TRBV7-6 and J usage is TRBJ2-7; D not resolved. Germline V lookup: CDR1 SGHVS, CDR2 FNYEAQ. V was trimmed by 2 bases and J by 6 bases, leaving 11 bases between them. This CDR3 is 13 amino acids long. Here the CDR3 reads CASSLKFQPEQYF. DNA for the CDR3: TGTGCCAGCAGCTTAAAGTTCCAGCCCGAGCAGTACTTC.

This clonotype was observed a few times. This sequence joins TRBV10-3 and TRBJ2-5; 10 nucleotides line up with TRBD2. The CDR3 totals 14 residues. Trimming took 0 bases from V and 9 from J; bases not matched to a gene: 4. The V gene's germline CDR1 is ENHRY and CDR2 SYGVKD. The CDR3 loop is CAISESNSGRSQYF. DNA of the CDR3: TGTGCCATCAGTGAGTCTAATAGCGGGAGGTCCCAGTACTTC.

This clonotype was recorded at least ten times. The chain recombines TRBV24-1 with TRBJ1-5; the D is unclear. Looked up from germline, CDR1 is KGHDR and CDR2 is SFDVKD. V was pared by 2 bases and J by 1 base, with 2 bases between. There are 13 residues in the CDR3. The CDR3 nucleotides are TGTGCCACCAGTGATTACAGCAATCAGCCCCAGCATTTT. Amino acids: CATSDYSNQPQHF.

In its sample, this clonotype was seen many times. The rearrangement uses TRBV28 and TRBJ1-3; D ambiguous. V was cut by 7 bases and J by 0 bases, with 16 bases left in between. The CDR3 consists of 16 residues. CDR1 and CDR2 from the germline V gene are MDHEN and SYDVKM. CDR3 in amino acids: CASIPSWGASGNTIYF. The DNA for the CDR3 is TGTGCCAGCATCCCCTCGTGGGGAGCCTCTGGAAACACCATATATTTT.

This clonotype showed up many times. V gene TRBV4-3 combines with J gene TRBJ2-3; 11 nucleotides match TRBD2. The CDR3 runs 16 residues. Trimming cost V 4 bases and J 8 bases; bases outside gene matches: 11. The germline V gene has CDR1 LGHNA and CDR2 YSLEER. In DNA form, the CDR3 reads TGCGCCAGCAGCCTTAGTAGCGGGAGGGCCTTAGGTACGCAGTATTTT. Its protein is CASSLSSGRALGTQYF.

CDR3 loop: CSVEGLGDNEQFF. The CDR3 coding sequence is TGCAGCGTTGAAGGACTAGGCGACAATGAGCAGTTCTTC. This chain links TRBV29-1 with TRBJ2-1; D perhaps matches TRBD2 (6 bases). Trimming cost V 1 base and J 5 bases, with 9 bases left between them. Germline CDR1 SQVTM, CDR2 ANQGSEA. This CDR3 is 13 amino acids long.

This clonotype was observed at least ten times. The chain's CDR3 is CASSKGLAGVGDEQFF. CDR3 in DNA: TGTGCCAGCAGCAAGGGACTAGCGGGAGTAGGAGATGAGCAGTTCTTC. V and J are TRBV7-8 and TRBJ2-1; TRBD2 aligns across 14 bases. The CDR3 contains 16 residues. V lost 5 bases, J lost 8 bases, and 8 bases stayed unmatched. Germline values: CDR1 SGHVS, CDR2 FQNEAQ.

The gene calls are TRBV2 and TRBJ2-7; D remains ambiguous. The CDR3 covers 14 residues. Per germline, CDR1 SNHLY and CDR2 FYNNEI. Trimming shortened V by 1 base and J by 0 bases, and 7 bases separated the two germline ends. As DNA, the CDR3 is TGTGCCAGCAGTGAAGTAGTCATCTCCTACGAGCAGTACTTC. It is translated as CASSEVVISYEQYF.

The CDR3 reads CASRTTWTGYNQPQHF. CDR3 nucleotide sequence: TGTGCCAGCCGTACGACCTGGACAGGGTACAATCAGCCCCAGCATTTT. V and J are TRBV6-1 and TRBJ1-5; 8 nucleotides line up with TRBD1. The CDR3 sequence is 16 residues long. Trimming cost V 8 bases and J 3 bases; bases outside gene matches: 12. Germline values: CDR1 MNHNS, CDR2 SASEGT.

The genes are TRBV10-3 and TRBJ2-1; the D gene is possibly TRBD1 (5 bases). Germline CDR1 and CDR2: ENHRY and SYGVKD. The CDR3 runs to 14 residues. V lost 3 bases and J 4 bases, leaving 10 bases between the germline ends. The CDR3 protein is CAISETDRYNEQFF. As DNA, the CDR3 is TGTGCCATCAGTGAAACAGACAGATACAATGAGCAGTTCTTC.

V and J are TRBV20-1 and TRBJ2-7; TRBD1 aligns across 7 bases. The CDR3 has 14 amino acids. The V gene's germline CDR1 is DFQATT and CDR2 SNEGSKA (reference sequence). After removal of 3 bases from V and 4 bases from J, the junction contained 9 bases not matched to a gene. The CDR3 bases are TGCAGTGCTAGTGAGGCACAGGGGTATTACGAGCAGTACTTC. Amino acid sequence: CSASEAQGYYEQYF.

This clonotype was picked up a small number of times. The genes are TRBV10-3 and TRBJ2-5; D might be TRBD1 (6 bases). V was cut by 6 bases and J by 1 base, with 9 bases left in between. The germline V gene has CDR1 ENHRY and CDR2 SYGVKD. The CDR3 has 13 residues. The CDR3 DNA reads TGTGCCATCAGCAGGACAGCCCAAGAGACCCAGTACTTC. Translation gives CAISRTAQETQYF.

The rearrangement uses TRBV20-1 and TRBJ2-3; D uncertain. This CDR3 contains 11 residues. Deletions cut 0 bases from V and 4 bases from J, with 2 bases between. The germline gives CDR1 DFQATT, CDR2 SNEGSKA (reference sequence). The CDR3 region has the DNA TGCAGTGCTAGAGATTCAGATACGCAGTATTTT. Amino acids: CSARDSDTQYF.

The J gene is TRBJ2-5, the V gene TRBV10-3, with a possible D match to TRBD2 (5 bases). Germline lookup yields CDR1 ENHRY and CDR2 SYGVKD. The CDR3 consists of 14 residues. Trimming removed 3 bases at V and 5 bases at J, with 13 bases between. The CDR3 region is CAISEGSGLETQYF. Written as DNA, the CDR3 is TGTGCCATCAGTGAAGGGAGCGGCCTCGAGACCCAGTACTTC.

This clonotype was found a few times. The J gene is TRBJ2-3, the V gene TRBV20-1; D might be TRBD1 (5 bases). The germline CDR1 and CDR2 sequences are DFQATT and SNEGSKA (reference sequence). The CDR3 has 13 amino acids. Trimming took 5 bases from V and 6 from J, leaving 15 bases between them. The CDR3 sequence is CSAHAQGGDTQYF. The CDR3 DNA is TGCAGTGCTCATGCCCAGGGTGGGGATACGCAGTATTTT.

This clonotype has a handful of counts. This chain links TRBV15 with TRBJ2-7, with 7 bases lining up with TRBD2. V lost 0 bases to trimming and J lost 1 base; unmatched junction nucleotides: 9. This CDR3 is built from 17 residues. Germline CDR1 and CDR2: LNHNV and YYDKDF (reference sequence). The CDR3: CATSREPPSGASYEQYF. In DNA form, the CDR3 reads TGTGCCACCAGCAGAGAGCCTCCTAGCGGAGCATCCTACGAGCAGTACTTC.

This clonotype was counted at least ten times. This chain connects TRBV7-2 to TRBJ2-2; 9 bases line up with TRBD1. The CDR3 consists of 15 residues. Germline lookup yields CDR1 SGHTA and CDR2 FQGNSA. The V and J ends lost 5 bases and 3 bases, in that order; junction bases with no gene match: 4. The CDR3 nucleotides are TGTGCCAGCAGCGCACAGGGGGCTTACACCGGGGAGCTGTTTTTT. Residues: CASSAQGAYTGELFF.